Listed below are T cell receptor beta chains from one sample, sequenced in a study of blood T cell repertoires in COVID-19. Libraries were prepared by immunoSEQ multiplex PCR; TCRdb keeps only in-frame clonotypes and omits some of them. The table has 250,000 or so clones, nearly 90% seen once. The sample taken for sequencing was PBMCs or T cells enriched from blood (not recorded which). The receptors originated from a man aged 25 to 40 who had recovered from COVID-19. The CDR3 runs from the conserved cysteine through the conserved F or W. Each record gives: CDR3 protein, J gene, V gene.

CDR3 protein: CASSLAGVATNEKLFF
J gene: TRBJ1-4
V gene: TRBV5-1

CDR3 protein: CASSDRFEVEQYF
J gene: TRBJ2-7
V gene: TRBV25-1

CDR3 protein: CASNQGWRTYGYTF
J gene: TRBJ1-2
V gene: TRBV6-5

CDR3 protein: CATSDTTVPLGDTQYF
J gene: TRBJ2-3
V gene: TRBV24-1

CDR3 protein: CASSPFGPGAGELFF
J gene: TRBJ2-2
V gene: TRBV18

CDR3 protein: CASSTQGVRGEKLFF
J gene: TRBJ1-4
V gene: TRBV27

CDR3 protein: CASSEGQAWDTQYF
J gene: TRBJ2-3
V gene: TRBV6-1

CDR3 protein: CASSLTGAGTEAFF
J gene: TRBJ1-1
V gene: TRBV4-1

CDR3 protein: CASSDRYNQPQHF
J gene: TRBJ1-5
V gene: TRBV6-2/TRBV6-3

CDR3 protein: CASTGAGGETQYF
J gene: TRBJ2-5
V gene: TRBV25-1

CDR3 protein: CASSIGTGVGYTF
J gene: TRBJ1-2
V gene: TRBV5-1

CDR3 protein: CASSSTGDSNQPQHF
J gene: TRBJ1-5
V gene: TRBV19

CDR3 protein: CAWSVGQFYGYTF
J gene: TRBJ1-2
V gene: TRBV30

CDR3 protein: CASSLPGTGRDSPLHF
J gene: TRBJ1-6
V gene: TRBV5-1

CDR3 protein: CASSLAPDNEQFF
J gene: TRBJ2-1
V gene: TRBV4-1

CDR3 protein: CASSSPLGGRERDTQYF
J gene: TRBJ2-3
V gene: TRBV7-2

CDR3 protein: CASSPGKAYEQYF
J gene: TRBJ2-7
V gene: TRBV5-6

CDR3 protein: CASSWKLRTDNQPQHF
J gene: TRBJ1-5
V gene: TRBV6-2/TRBV6-3

CDR3 protein: CASSPGQAGRSPLHF
J gene: TRBJ1-6
V gene: TRBV7-8

CDR3 protein: CASSLGQGNEQFF
J gene: TRBJ2-1
V gene: TRBV5-6

CDR3 protein: CASSLGGYRTEAFF
J gene: TRBJ1-1
V gene: TRBV28

CDR3 protein: CASSRTSGRNNEQFF
J gene: TRBJ2-1
V gene: TRBV9

CDR3 protein: CASSSFTSGGLPSTDTQYF
J gene: TRBJ2-3
V gene: TRBV7-9

CDR3 protein: CASSLELRNTEAFF
J gene: TRBJ1-1
V gene: TRBV11-1

CDR3 protein: CASRYGTEAFF
J gene: TRBJ1-1
V gene: TRBV5-1

CDR3 protein: CAWSTGSGANVLTF
J gene: TRBJ2-6
V gene: TRBV30

CDR3 protein: CASSQKASNNEQFF
J gene: TRBJ2-1
V gene: TRBV4-1

CDR3 protein: CASSVGLAGESGEQYF
J gene: TRBJ2-7
V gene: TRBV9

CDR3 protein: CASSLEGLNTEAFF
J gene: TRBJ1-1
V gene: TRBV5-6

CDR3 protein: CASSVEGDTGPNTEAFF
J gene: TRBJ1-1
V gene: TRBV9

CDR3 protein: CASSLRDSNYGYTF
J gene: TRBJ1-2
V gene: TRBV13

CDR3 protein: CASSQVKGATRELFF
J gene: TRBJ2-2
V gene: TRBV4-1

CDR3 protein: CASSLRRVSAGANTGELFF
J gene: TRBJ2-2
V gene: TRBV7-3

CDR3 protein: CASSLKTQGLAGARASTDTQYF
J gene: TRBJ2-3
V gene: TRBV5-1

CDR3 protein: CATSREATGELFF
J gene: TRBJ2-2
V gene: TRBV15

CDR3 protein: CASRDSTYEQYF
J gene: TRBJ2-7
V gene: TRBV2

CDR3 protein: CASSGIGGYEQYF
J gene: TRBJ2-7
V gene: TRBV5-5

CDR3 protein: CASSPRLAGEGNEQFF
J gene: TRBJ2-1
V gene: TRBV3-1/TRBV3-2

CDR3 protein: CASSRSREGEAFF
J gene: TRBJ1-1
V gene: TRBV6-5

CDR3 protein: CASSLSAATRAANTGELFF
J gene: TRBJ2-2
V gene: TRBV7-8

CDR3 protein: CAVISRADTQYF
J gene: TRBJ2-3
V gene: TRBV19

CDR3 protein: CASSWVVDSGGNEQFF
J gene: TRBJ2-1
V gene: TRBV5-4

CDR3 protein: CASSFLDRGGRNEQFF
J gene: TRBJ2-1
V gene: TRBV9

CDR3 protein: CASSFENSPLHF
J gene: TRBJ1-6
V gene: TRBV6-5

CDR3 protein: CASSVVRASRYEKLFF
J gene: TRBJ1-4
V gene: TRBV2

CDR3 protein: CASRQTSATDTQYF
J gene: TRBJ2-3
V gene: TRBV27